The rows below give T cell receptor beta chains drawn from one sample of a study of T cell responses to AZD1222 COVID-19 vaccine. The table came from immunoSEQ multiplex PCR; TCRdb's copy has only in-frame clones and leaves some out. The sample consists of roughly 180,000 clones, 70% to 90% of them appearing once. The source material was peripheral blood, sampled on day 0 of AZD1222 vaccination. The receptor set was obtained from an adult in good health. Each CDR3 is given with its conserved first and last residue. The D gene is left open where the match is weak. Size is omitted from some rows. Given values are once, few, many or a class for expanded clones.

v_gene	abundance	j_gene	d_gene	CDR3nt	CDR3aa
TRBV18	few	TRBJ2-7	TRBD1	TGTGCCAGCTCACCACTGGGACAGTCCTACTACGAGCAGTACTTC	CASSPLGQSYYEQYF
TRBV3-1/TRBV3-2	.	TRBJ1-2	.	TGTGCCAGCAGCCGCCGGGGTTATGGCTACACCTTC	CASSRRGYGYTF
TRBV28	.	TRBJ1-2	TRBD1	TGTGCCAGCTCTCTGCCCGCCGGGACAGCATATGGCTACACCTTC	CASSLPAGTAYGYTF
TRBV30	.	TRBJ2-7	.	TGTGCCTGGACCCCCCGAGGTAGCGGTCCCTACGAGCAGTACTTC	CAWTPRGSGPYEQYF
TRBV28	.	TRBJ2-7	TRBD2	TGTGCCAGCAGTTTCAGCGGGAGTCTTATTTACGAGCAGTACTTC	CASSFSGSLIYEQYF
TRBV28	.	TRBJ1-3	.	TGTGCCAGCAGTTTAGCCAGGGGTAGAAAAAACACCATATATTTT	CASSLARGRKNTIYF
TRBV23-1	.	TRBJ2-2	.	TGCGCCAGCAGTCAATCGAGGGCAGCAAACGCGAACACCGGGGAGCTGTTTTTT	CASSQSRAANANTGELFF
TRBV18	.	TRBJ2-1	.	TGTGCCAGCTCACCATACGCGGTTTTATCCTACAATGAGCAGTTCTTC	CASSPYAVLSYNEQFF
TRBV6-5	.	TRBJ1-1	TRBD1	TGTGCCAGCAGTTACTCTGGGAGGGGGCGAGTAGTTGAAGCTTTCTTT	CASSYSGRGRVVEAFF
TRBV3-1/TRBV3-2	.	TRBJ2-5	TRBD2	TGTGCCAGCAGCCACAGGGAAGGGAGGGTAGGGGAGACCCAGTACTTC	CASSHREGRVGETQYF
TRBV5-1	.	TRBJ2-3	.	TGCGCCAGCAGCTTGAGGCAGGATGCGCCAGATACGCAGTATTTT	CASSLRQDAPDTQYF
TRBV19	.	TRBJ1-4	.	TGTGCCAGTAGTGAACTTCGGGCCTCAAATGAAAAACTGTTTTTT	CASSELRASNEKLFF
TRBV28	.	TRBJ2-7	TRBD2	TGTGCCAGCATCGATAGCGGGAGGACCGGTGAGCAGTACTTC	CASIDSGRTGEQYF
TRBV28	.	TRBJ1-5	TRBD1	TGTGCCAGCAGTCTACTGGACAGGGAGAATCAGCCCCAGCATTTT	CASSLLDRENQPQHF
TRBV27	once	TRBJ1-6	.	TGTGCCAGCGGGAACAGCCTTAATTCACCCCTCCACTTT	CASGNSLNSPLHF
TRBV3-1/TRBV3-2	.	TRBJ2-4	TRBD1	TGTGCCAGCAGCCACGGGGGACAGGGGGATAAAAACATTCAGTACTTC	CASSHGGQGDKNIQYF
TRBV9	few	TRBJ1-4	.	TGTGCCAGCAGCGTAGAGCCGTCTAATGAAAAACTGTTTTTT	CASSVEPSNEKLFF
TRBV7-3	.	TRBJ1-1	.	TGTGCCAGCAGCTTAACGTCCGACGGGGAAGCTTTCTTT	CASSLTSDGEAFF
TRBV11-2	.	TRBJ2-1	.	TGTGCCAGCAGCGAGCGCGGAACCCTCCAGCCCTACAATGAGCAGTTCTTC	CASSERGTLQPYNEQFF
TRBV5-6	.	TRBJ2-3	.	TGTGCCAGCAGCTTGGTAGGGTTTGATGTCGCGGGCCCCAGCGATACGCAGTATTTT	CASSLVGFDVAGPSDTQYF
TRBV6-1	.	TRBJ1-1	.	TGTGCCAGCAGTGAAGCGCGGGGTACTGAAGCTTTCTTT	CASSEARGTEAFF
TRBV18	.	TRBJ2-3	.	TGTGCCAGCTCACTCCCCAGGGGTCATCCCAGAAAGGATACGCAGTATTTT	CASSLPRGHPRKDTQYF
TRBV12-3/TRBV12-4	.	TRBJ2-2	.	TGTGCCAGCCGGGCGCGGAACACCGGGGAGCTGTTTTTT	CASRARNTGELFF
TRBV6-4	.	TRBJ2-1	.	TGTGCCAGCAGTGACTCGAACAGGCAGGATGAGCAGTTCTTC	CASSDSNRQDEQFF
TRBV2	.	TRBJ1-4	TRBD1	TGTGCCAGCAGTGGGGGGACAGGGATTGAGAAACTGTTTTTT	CASSGGTGIEKLFF
TRBV28	.	TRBJ2-1	TRBD2	TGTGCCAGCAGAGCGGGGAGCTCCTACAATGAGCAGTTCTTC	CASRAGSSYNEQFF
TRBV12-3/TRBV12-4	.	TRBJ1-5	.	TGTGCCAGTCACAGGAATAGCAATCAGCCCCAGCATTTT	CASHRNSNQPQHF
TRBV7-3	.	TRBJ2-1	TRBD2	TGTGCCAGCAGCCCCGACGGGAGGGCCGTGAATGAGCAGTTCTTC	CASSPDGRAVNEQFF
TRBV27	.	TRBJ2-1	.	TGTGCCAGCAGTCTACAGGGCTACTCCTACAATGAGCAGTTCTTC	CASSLQGYSYNEQFF
TRBV19	once	TRBJ1-6	.	TGTGCCAGTAGAACATTACTGAGCTCCTATAATTCACCCCTCCACTTT	CASRTLLSSYNSPLHF
TRBV7-6	.	TRBJ1-3	.	TGTGCCAGCAGCCTGGGGGGTGGAAACACCATATATTTT	CASSLGGGNTIYF
TRBV5-1	.	TRBJ2-7	.	TGCGCCAGCAGCTTGGTGGTAGAACTCCCCCTCAGAAGCGAGCAGTACTTC	CASSLVVELPLRSEQYF
TRBV18	.	TRBJ1-6	.	TGTGCCAGCTCACCAGCGGAGGGGAATTCACCCCTCCACTTT	CASSPAEGNSPLHF
TRBV7-9	.	TRBJ1-5	.	TGTGCCAGCAGCTTAGATTGGGGGGGTAATCAGCCCCAGCATTTT	CASSLDWGGNQPQHF
TRBV7-8	.	TRBJ2-7	TRBD1	TGTGCCAGCAGCTTAGTGGGACAGCATTCCTACGAGCAGTACTTC	CASSLVGQHSYEQYF
TRBV28	.	TRBJ1-2	.	TGTGCCAGCAGTTTTATCCAGGGTCGGGGCTACACCTTC	CASSFIQGRGYTF
TRBV7-9	.	TRBJ1-1	.	TGTGCCAGCAGCTCGCCCAATCGGGGCGTTTACACTGAAGCTTTCTTT	CASSSPNRGVYTEAFF
TRBV9	.	TRBJ1-6	.	TGTGCCAGCAGCCCCGCGGGAAGGGACGGTTCACCCCTCCACTTT	CASSPAGRDGSPLHF
TRBV3-1/TRBV3-2	.	TRBJ1-4	.	TGTGCCAGCAGCCCGAGTGCGGGGGGTAACGAAAAACTGTTTTTT	CASSPSAGGNEKLFF
TRBV15	.	TRBJ2-3	.	TGTGCCACCAGCAGAGACCAGGGAGGCCCAGATACGCAGTATTTT	CATSRDQGGPDTQYF
TRBV2	.	TRBJ2-7	TRBD2	TGTGCCAGCAGACCTTCAGCGGGAGGGGCCTACGAGCAGTACTTC	CASRPSAGGAYEQYF
TRBV12-3/TRBV12-4	.	TRBJ2-7	.	TGTGTCAGCGCAACTTCCTACGAGCAGTACTTC	CVSATSYEQYF
TRBV6-7	.	TRBJ2-1	TRBD2	TGTGCCAGCAGCCACTGCGGGGGATACAATGAGCAGTTCTTC	CASSHCGGYNEQFF
TRBV25-1	.	TRBJ1-2	.	TGTGCCAGCAGTGAAGTGGGCCCGGGCTACACCTTC	CASSEVGPGYTF
TRBV5-1	once	TRBJ2-1	.	TGCGCCAGCAGCTTAACCCTGGATGAGCAGTTCTTC	CASSLTLDEQFF